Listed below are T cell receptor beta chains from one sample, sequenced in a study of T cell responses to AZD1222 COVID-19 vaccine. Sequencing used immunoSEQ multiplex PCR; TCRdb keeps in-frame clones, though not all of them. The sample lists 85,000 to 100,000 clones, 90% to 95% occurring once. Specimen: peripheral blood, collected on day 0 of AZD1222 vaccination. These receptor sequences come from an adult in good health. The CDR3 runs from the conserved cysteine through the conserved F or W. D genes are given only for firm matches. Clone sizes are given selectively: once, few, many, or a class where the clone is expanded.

CDR3 protein: CASSYGSSGISEKLFF; CDR3 DNA: TGTGCCAGCAGTTACGGGTCATCAGGTATAAGCGAAAAACTGTTTTTT; clone size: .; J gene: TRBJ1-4; V gene: TRBV6-2/TRBV6-3; D gene: .
CDR3 protein: CASSRGGSSYNEQFF; CDR3 DNA: TGTGCCAGCAGCAGAGGGGGGAGCTCCTACAATGAGCAGTTCTTC; clone size: .; J gene: TRBJ2-1; V gene: TRBV9; D gene: .
CDR3 protein: CASSRREGFSYNSPLHF; CDR3 DNA: TGTGCCAGTAGTAGGAGGGAGGGTTTCTCCTATAATTCACCCCTCCACTTT; clone size: .; J gene: TRBJ1-6; V gene: TRBV19; D gene: .
CDR3 protein: CASSSGVQGNYEQYF; CDR3 DNA: TGCGCCAGCAGCTCAGGGGTACAGGGGAACTACGAGCAGTACTTC; clone size: .; J gene: TRBJ2-7; V gene: TRBV5-1; D gene: TRBD1
CDR3 protein: CASSQRTAMNTEAFF; CDR3 DNA: TGTGCCAGTAGCCAGAGGACAGCTATGAACACTGAAGCTTTCTTT; clone size: .; J gene: TRBJ1-1; V gene: TRBV19; D gene: .
CDR3 protein: CASSPGQGRSHEQYF; CDR3 DNA: TGCGCCAGCAGCCCCGGACAGGGCAGGTCCCACGAGCAGTACTTC; clone size: .; J gene: TRBJ2-7; V gene: TRBV5-1; D gene: TRBD1
CDR3 protein: CASSSRDRGDEKLFF; CDR3 DNA: TGTGCCAGCAGCTCCCGGGACAGGGGGGATGAAAAACTGTTTTTT; clone size: once; J gene: TRBJ1-4; V gene: TRBV5-6; D gene: TRBD1
CDR3 protein: CASSQQGWKTEAFF; CDR3 DNA: TGTGCCAGCAGCCAACAGGGATGGAAGACTGAAGCTTTCTTT; clone size: .; J gene: TRBJ1-1; V gene: TRBV5-8; D gene: .
CDR3 protein: CASSSQPGQMSGNTIYF; CDR3 DNA: TGCGCCAGCAGCTCTCAACCGGGACAGATGTCTGGAAACACCATATATTTT; clone size: once; J gene: TRBJ1-3; V gene: TRBV5-1; D gene: TRBD1
CDR3 protein: CASSYSGLAGIYEQYF; CDR3 DNA: TGTGCCAGCAGTTACTCGGGACTAGCGGGAATCTACGAGCAGTACTTC; clone size: .; J gene: TRBJ2-7; V gene: TRBV6-2/TRBV6-3; D gene: TRBD2
CDR3 protein: CASSHRGQPQHF; CDR3 DNA: TGTGCCAGCAGTCACAGGGGACAGCCCCAGCATTTT; clone size: .; J gene: TRBJ1-5; V gene: TRBV6-5; D gene: TRBD1
CDR3 protein: CAWRAAGTSYEQYF; CDR3 DNA: TGTGCCTGGAGAGCAGCGGGAACCTCCTACGAGCAGTACTTC; clone size: once; J gene: TRBJ2-7; V gene: TRBV30; D gene: TRBD2
CDR3 protein: CASSSVAALRAQYF; CDR3 DNA: TGTGCCAGCAGCTCGGTAGCCGCGCTCAGGGCCCAGTACTTC; clone size: .; J gene: TRBJ2-5; V gene: TRBV7-2; D gene: .
CDR3 protein: CASTPGHPGELFF; CDR3 DNA: TGTGCCAGTACCCCGGGACACCCCGGGGAGCTGTTTTTT; clone size: .; J gene: TRBJ2-2; V gene: TRBV19; D gene: .
CDR3 protein: CASRSGTAGGEQYF; CDR3 DNA: TGTGCCAGCAGGTCCGGGACAGCCGGCGGTGAGCAGTACTTC; clone size: once; J gene: TRBJ2-7; V gene: TRBV27; D gene: TRBD1
CDR3 protein: CASTSGRPDTQYF; CDR3 DNA: TGTGCCAGTACCAGCGGGAGACCAGATACGCAGTATTTT; clone size: .; J gene: TRBJ2-3; V gene: TRBV19; D gene: TRBD2
CDR3 protein: CASSMGGSSYNEQFF; CDR3 DNA: TGTGCCAGTAGTATGGGGGGGTCCTCCTACAATGAGCAGTTCTTC; clone size: .; J gene: TRBJ2-1; V gene: TRBV19; D gene: TRBD2
CDR3 protein: CASSQMMLAKNIQYF; CDR3 DNA: TGTGCCAGCAGCCAGATGATGTTAGCCAAAAACATTCAGTACTTC; clone size: .; J gene: TRBJ2-4; V gene: TRBV28; D gene: .
CDR3 protein: CASSLDWNYGYTF; CDR3 DNA: TGTGCCAGCAGCTTAGACTGGAACTATGGCTACACCTTC; clone size: .; J gene: TRBJ1-2; V gene: TRBV7-2; D gene: .
CDR3 protein: CASSFGTAEAGELFF; CDR3 DNA: TGCGCCAGCAGTTTCGGGACAGCAGAGGCCGGGGAGCTGTTTTTT; clone size: .; J gene: TRBJ2-2; V gene: TRBV5-1; D gene: TRBD1
CDR3 protein: CASSELWRLSTVNEKLFF; CDR3 DNA: TGTGCCAGCAGTGAATTGTGGAGACTGAGTACCGTTAATGAAAAACTGTTTTTT; clone size: .; J gene: TRBJ1-4; V gene: TRBV6-1; D gene: .
CDR3 protein: CASSLKHSTSTDTQYF; CDR3 DNA: TGTGCCAGCAGCTTGAAACACAGCACTAGCACAGATACGCAGTATTTT; clone size: .; J gene: TRBJ2-3; V gene: TRBV5-5; D gene: .
CDR3 protein: CAIRGQGGAGELFF; CDR3 DNA: TGTGCCATCAGGGGACAGGGAGGTGCCGGGGAGCTGTTTTTT; clone size: .; J gene: TRBJ2-2; V gene: TRBV10-3; D gene: TRBD1
CDR3 protein: CATSDPRTGTRSTDTQYF; CDR3 DNA: TGTGCCACCAGTGATCCTCGGACAGGGACACGTAGCACAGATACGCAGTATTTT; clone size: .; J gene: TRBJ2-3; V gene: TRBV24-1; D gene: TRBD1
CDR3 protein: CASTVLVRGGTGELFF; CDR3 DNA: TGCGCCAGCACGGTATTGGTGCGCGGGGGCACCGGGGAGCTGTTTTTT; clone size: .; J gene: TRBJ2-2; V gene: TRBV4-1; D gene: TRBD2
CDR3 protein: CASSPSRRSYEQYF; CDR3 DNA: TGTGCCAGCAGCCCTTCCCGGAGGAGCTACGAGCAGTACTTC; clone size: few; J gene: TRBJ2-7; V gene: TRBV3-1/TRBV3-2; D gene: .
CDR3 protein: CSVSGRNTGELFF; CDR3 DNA: TGCAGCGTTAGTGGGAGGAACACCGGGGAGCTGTTTTTT; clone size: .; J gene: TRBJ2-2; V gene: TRBV29-1; D gene: .
CDR3 protein: CASRASGRPVETQYF; CDR3 DNA: TGTGCCAGCAGGGCTAGCGGGAGGCCCGTCGAGACCCAGTACTTC; clone size: .; J gene: TRBJ2-5; V gene: TRBV7-3; D gene: TRBD2
CDR3 protein: CASSRTSGSVSSYYEQYF; CDR3 DNA: TGTGCCAGCAGCCGGACTAGCGGGAGTGTATCATCCTACTACGAGCAGTACTTC; clone size: .; J gene: TRBJ2-7; V gene: TRBV27; D gene: TRBD2
CDR3 protein: CASQRGLAGTDTQYF; CDR3 DNA: TGTGCCAGCCAGAGGGGACTAGCGGGCACAGATACGCAGTATTTT; clone size: .; J gene: TRBJ2-3; V gene: TRBV19; D gene: TRBD2
CDR3 protein: CASSGVSNNEQFF; CDR3 DNA: TGTGCCAGCAGCGGAGTCAGCAACAATGAGCAGTTCTTC; clone size: .; J gene: TRBJ2-1; V gene: TRBV5-4; D gene: .
CDR3 protein: CASPLNGWDPYNEQFF; CDR3 DNA: TGTGCCAGCCCACTGAACGGTTGGGACCCCTACAATGAGCAGTTCTTC; clone size: once; J gene: TRBJ2-1; V gene: TRBV28; D gene: .
CDR3 protein: CASSSDRREQYF; CDR3 DNA: TGTGCCAGCAGCTCCGACAGGCGCGAGCAGTACTTC; clone size: .; J gene: TRBJ2-7; V gene: TRBV5-4; D gene: .
CDR3 protein: CASSLEGGRAFF; CDR3 DNA: TGTGCCAGCAGCTTAGAGGGGGGTCGAGCTTTCTTT; clone size: .; J gene: TRBJ1-1; V gene: TRBV7-3; D gene: .
CDR3 protein: CSASNWDTTYEQYF; CDR3 DNA: TGCAGTGCTAGTAACTGGGACACGACCTACGAGCAGTACTTC; clone size: .; J gene: TRBJ2-7; V gene: TRBV20-1; D gene: .
CDR3 protein: CASSTWDRGRIDTQYF; CDR3 DNA: TGTGCCAGCAGTACCTGGGACAGGGGGCGCATAGATACGCAGTATTTT; clone size: .; J gene: TRBJ2-3; V gene: TRBV28; D gene: TRBD1
CDR3 protein: CASSLGPELAGEEQYF; CDR3 DNA: TGTGCCAGCAGCTTAGGCCCGGAGCTAGCGGGAGAGGAGCAGTACTTC; clone size: .; J gene: TRBJ2-7; V gene: TRBV7-6; D gene: TRBD2
CDR3 protein: CASSIGQWANEKLFF; CDR3 DNA: TGTGCCAGCAGCATTGGACAGTGGGCTAATGAAAAACTGTTTTTT; clone size: .; J gene: TRBJ1-4; V gene: TRBV9; D gene: .
CDR3 protein: CASRLDRNYGYTF; CDR3 DNA: TGTGCCAGCAGACTGGACAGGAACTATGGCTACACCTTC; clone size: .; J gene: TRBJ1-2; V gene: TRBV2; D gene: TRBD1
CDR3 protein: CASSYGSVFYGYTF; CDR3 DNA: TGTGCCAGCAGTTACGGCAGTGTCTTCTATGGCTACACCTTC; clone size: .; J gene: TRBJ1-2; V gene: TRBV6-2/TRBV6-3; D gene: .
CDR3 protein: CASSPRGLAGDYNEQFF; CDR3 DNA: TGTGCCAGCTCACCACGGGGACTAGCGGGAGACTACAATGAGCAGTTCTTC; clone size: .; J gene: TRBJ2-1; V gene: TRBV18; D gene: TRBD2
CDR3 protein: CSAPRGNTQYF; CDR3 DNA: TGCAGTGCCCCGAGGGGGAATACGCAGTATTTT; clone size: .; J gene: TRBJ2-3; V gene: TRBV20-1; D gene: .
CDR3 protein: CASSPKVAGGWNEQFF; CDR3 DNA: TGTGCCAGCAGCCCCAAGGTAGCGGGGGGGTGGAATGAGCAGTTCTTC; clone size: few; J gene: TRBJ2-1; V gene: TRBV5-4; D gene: TRBD2
CDR3 protein: CASSIGPYQPQHF; CDR3 DNA: TGTGCCAGTAGTATTGGTCCGTATCAGCCCCAGCATTTT; clone size: .; J gene: TRBJ1-5; V gene: TRBV19; D gene: .
CDR3 protein: CASSLWGQPQHF; CDR3 DNA: TGTGCCAGTAGTCTCTGGGGTCAGCCCCAGCATTTT; clone size: .; J gene: TRBJ1-5; V gene: TRBV19; D gene: .
CDR3 protein: CASSVGAQNTEAFF; CDR3 DNA: TGTGCCAGCAGCGTAGGGGCACAAAACACTGAAGCTTTCTTT; clone size: .; J gene: TRBJ1-1; V gene: TRBV9; D gene: .
CDR3 protein: CASSESPGMGGYEQYF; CDR3 DNA: TGTGCCAGCAGTGAATCCCCGGGTATGGGGGGGTACGAGCAGTACTTC; clone size: few; J gene: TRBJ2-7; V gene: TRBV6-1; D gene: TRBD2
CDR3 protein: CASSRRDRGLVETQYF; CDR3 DNA: TGTGCCAGCAGCCGCCGGGACAGGGGGCTCGTGGAGACCCAGTACTTC; clone size: .; J gene: TRBJ2-5; V gene: TRBV3-1/TRBV3-2; D gene: TRBD1
CDR3 protein: CASSPMGPGQPQHF; CDR3 DNA: TGTGCCAGCAGTCCCATGGGTCCGGGGCAGCCCCAGCATTTT; clone size: .; J gene: TRBJ1-5; V gene: TRBV6-5; D gene: .
CDR3 protein: CASSIDGRRINEQFF; CDR3 DNA: TGTGCCAGTAGTATAGATGGCAGACGTATCAATGAGCAGTTCTTC; clone size: .; J gene: TRBJ2-1; V gene: TRBV19; D gene: .
CDR3 protein: CASSLGATRDEKLFF; CDR3 DNA: TGTGCCAGCAGCTTAGGGGCCACGAGGGATGAAAAACTGTTTTTT; clone size: .; J gene: TRBJ1-4; V gene: TRBV7-9; D gene: .
CDR3 protein: CASGKQGGKDDGYTF; CDR3 DNA: TGTGCTAGTGGTAAACAGGGTGGAAAGGACGATGGCTACACCTTC; clone size: .; J gene: TRBJ1-2; V gene: TRBV12-5; D gene: .
CDR3 protein: CASSPDRAANYGYTF; CDR3 DNA: TGTGCCAGCAGTCCCGACAGGGCCGCTAACTATGGCTACACCTTC; clone size: .; J gene: TRBJ1-2; V gene: TRBV27; D gene: TRBD1
CDR3 protein: CAISESGENQETQYF; CDR3 DNA: TGTGCCATCAGTGAGTCTGGGGAGAACCAAGAGACCCAGTACTTC; clone size: .; J gene: TRBJ2-5; V gene: TRBV10-3; D gene: .
CDR3 protein: CAIIIYLPRQGMSRTGQPQHF; CDR3 DNA: TGTGCCATTATTATATATTTACCACGACAGGGGATGTCGAGGACGGGTCAGCCCCAGCATTTT; clone size: medium-sized; J gene: TRBJ1-5; V gene: TRBV19; D gene: TRBD1
CDR3 protein: CASSDTGLPQETQYF; CDR3 DNA: TGTGCCAGTAGTGATACAGGGCTCCCCCAAGAGACCCAGTACTTC; clone size: .; J gene: TRBJ2-5; V gene: TRBV19; D gene: .
CDR3 protein: CASSEETGNTGELFF; CDR3 DNA: TGTGCCAGCAGTGAAGAGACAGGGAACACCGGGGAGCTGTTTTTT; clone size: .; J gene: TRBJ2-2; V gene: TRBV6-1; D gene: .
CDR3 protein: CSVIDRGDSYNSPLHF; CDR3 DNA: TGCAGCGTCATTGACAGGGGGGACTCCTATAATTCACCCCTCCACTTT; clone size: .; J gene: TRBJ1-6; V gene: TRBV29-1; D gene: TRBD1
CDR3 protein: CASRDATKAFF; CDR3 DNA: TGTGCCAGCAGGGACGCAACAAAAGCTTTCTTT; clone size: .; J gene: TRBJ1-1; V gene: TRBV6-5; D gene: .
CDR3 protein: CATQRTLTDTQYF; CDR3 DNA: TGTGCCACTCAGAGAACCCTCACAGATACGCAGTATTTT; clone size: .; J gene: TRBJ2-3; V gene: TRBV12-3/TRBV12-4; D gene: .